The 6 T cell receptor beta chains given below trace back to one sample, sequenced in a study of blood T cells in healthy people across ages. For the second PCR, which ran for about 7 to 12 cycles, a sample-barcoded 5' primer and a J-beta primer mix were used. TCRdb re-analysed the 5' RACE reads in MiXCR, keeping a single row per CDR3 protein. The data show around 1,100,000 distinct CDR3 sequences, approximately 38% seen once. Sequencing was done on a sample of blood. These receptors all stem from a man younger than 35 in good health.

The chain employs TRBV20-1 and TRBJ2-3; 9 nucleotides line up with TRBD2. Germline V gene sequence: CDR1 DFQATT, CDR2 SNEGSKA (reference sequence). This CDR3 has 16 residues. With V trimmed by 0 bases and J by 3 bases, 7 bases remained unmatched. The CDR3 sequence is CSARDVSGGSTDTQYF. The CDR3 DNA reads TGCAGTGCTAGAGATGTCAGCGGGGGGAGTACAGATACGCAGTATTTT.

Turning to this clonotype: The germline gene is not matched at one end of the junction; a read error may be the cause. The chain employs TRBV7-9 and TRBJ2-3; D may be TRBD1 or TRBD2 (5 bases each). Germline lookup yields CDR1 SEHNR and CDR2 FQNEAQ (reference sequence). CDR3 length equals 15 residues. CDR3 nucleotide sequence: TGTGCCGGCAGCTCCCCCGACCGGCTTGGGGGTACGCAGTATTTT. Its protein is CAGSSPDRLGGTQYF.

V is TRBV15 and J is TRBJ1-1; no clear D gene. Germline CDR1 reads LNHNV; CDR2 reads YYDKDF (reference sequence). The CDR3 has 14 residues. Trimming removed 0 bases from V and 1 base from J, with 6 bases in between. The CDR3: CATSRDSENTEAFF. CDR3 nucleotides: TGTGCCACCAGCAGAGATAGTGAGAACACTGAAGCTTTCTTT.

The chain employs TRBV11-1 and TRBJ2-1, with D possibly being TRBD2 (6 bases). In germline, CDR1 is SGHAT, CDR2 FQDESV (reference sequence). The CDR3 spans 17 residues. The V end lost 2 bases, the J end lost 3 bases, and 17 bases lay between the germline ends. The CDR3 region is CASSLNSVSGVYNEQFF. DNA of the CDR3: TGTGCCAGCAGCTTAAATTCAGTCTCGGGGGTCTACAATGAGCAGTTCTTC.

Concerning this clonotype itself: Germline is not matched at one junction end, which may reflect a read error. In DNA, the CDR3 is TGTGCCGGCAGTACCTCAGGGAGGATCCTGACAGATACGCAGTATTTT. Residues: CAGSTSGRILTDTQYF. The gene calls are TRBV12-3 or TRBV12-4 and TRBJ2-3; tentatively, D is TRBD2 (6 bases). The CDR3 length is 16 residues.

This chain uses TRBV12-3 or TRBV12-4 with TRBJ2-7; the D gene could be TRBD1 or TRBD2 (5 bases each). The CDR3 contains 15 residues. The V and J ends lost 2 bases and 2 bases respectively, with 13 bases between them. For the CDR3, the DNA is TGTGCCAGCAGTTTAAAGAATGGGGGACCCTACGAGCAGTACTTC. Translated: CASSLKNGGPYEQYF.